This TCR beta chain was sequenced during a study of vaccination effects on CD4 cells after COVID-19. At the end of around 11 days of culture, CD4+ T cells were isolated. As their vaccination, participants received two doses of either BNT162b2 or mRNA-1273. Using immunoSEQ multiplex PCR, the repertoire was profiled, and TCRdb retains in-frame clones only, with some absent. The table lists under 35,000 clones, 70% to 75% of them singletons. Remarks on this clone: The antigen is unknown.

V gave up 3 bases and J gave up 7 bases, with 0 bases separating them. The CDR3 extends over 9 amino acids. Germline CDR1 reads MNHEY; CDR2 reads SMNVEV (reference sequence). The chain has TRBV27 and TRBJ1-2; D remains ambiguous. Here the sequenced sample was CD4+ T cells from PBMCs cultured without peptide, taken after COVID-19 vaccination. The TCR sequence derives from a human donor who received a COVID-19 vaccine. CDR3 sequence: CASSFGYTF. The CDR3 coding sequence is TGTGCCAGCAGTTTTGGCTACACCTTC.